The 9 T cell receptor beta chains below come from one sample, sequenced in a study of blood T cell repertoires in COVID-19 (dated by TCRdb to about 2020). Libraries came from the immunoSEQ multiplex PCR assay. In its TCRdb copy, this immuneACCESS table keeps in-frame sequences only and misses some clones. Where compared with another copy, unresolved V genes explain less than half of these, and the others have no known cause. This sample gives 190,000 or so clones in total; around nine tenths of them show up just once. The ten largest clones add up to roughly 0.85% of the sample. Sequencing input: peripheral blood. Receptor source: a young woman who had recovered from COVID-19.

The CDR3: CASSLRLGSTGELFF. In DNA form, the CDR3 reads TGTGCCAGCAGCCTAAGGCTAGGTTCTACCGGGGAGCTGTTTTTT. This chain joins TRBV3-1 (or the pseudogene TRBV3-2) and TRBJ2-2; D is ambiguous. V was shortened by 4 bases and J by 5 bases, with 14 bases between the two germline ends. The CDR3 extends over 15 amino acids. CDR1 LGHDT and CDR2 YNNKEL come from the germline V gene (reference sequence).

This sequence joins TRBV6-5 and TRBJ1-5; TRBD1 aligns across 7 bases. The CDR3 totals 13 residues. The ends lost 5 bases at V and 8 bases at J; junction bases unmatched: 6. The germline V gene has CDR1 MNHEY and CDR2 SVGAGI. CDR3 nucleotide sequence: TGTGCCAGCAGTATACAGGGGTTTGAGCCCCAGCATTTT. Its translation is CASSIQGFEPQHF.

CDR3 loop: CATSDWYNPEQYF. Written as DNA, the CDR3 is TGTGCCACCAGTGATTGGTACAACCCCGAGCAGTACTTC. The chain combines TRBV24-1 with TRBJ2-7; no definite D call. Per germline, CDR1 KGHDR and CDR2 SFDVKD. V lost 2 bases to trimming and J lost 6 bases, with 10 bases between them. The CDR3 contains 13 residues.

The gene calls are TRBV9 and TRBJ1-1, with TRBD1 matching over 8 bases. The germline CDR1 and CDR2 sequences are SGDLS and YYNGEE. J lost 1 base, V lost 4 bases, and 6 bases had no gene match. The CDR3 runs 15 residues. DNA of the CDR3: TGTGCCAGCAGCTGGGCAGGGGGCGGGAACACTGAAGCTTTCTTT. Protein sequence: CASSWAGGGNTEAFF.

The chain combines TRBV10-3 with TRBJ1-5, with 8 bases identical to TRBD1. The CDR3 contains 15 residues. Looked up from germline, CDR1 is ENHRY and CDR2 is SYGVKD. J lost 2 bases, V lost 4 bases, and 4 bases had no gene match. The CDR3 sequence: CAISGDRGGNQPQHF. DNA for the CDR3: TGTGCCATCAGTGGAGACAGGGGTGGCAATCAGCCCCAGCATTTT.

The gene calls are TRBV6-2 or TRBV6-3 and TRBJ2-4; weak D call: TRBD1 (5 bases). In germline, CDR1 is MNHEY, CDR2 SVGEGT. V lost 2 bases, J lost 0 bases, and 11 bases lay in between. This CDR3 spans 16 amino acids. This CDR3 reads CASSYGAVLAKNIQYF. DNA of the CDR3: TGTGCCAGCAGTTACGGGGCGGTGCTAGCCAAAAACATTCAGTACTTC.

The V call is TRBV30, the J call TRBJ1-1, with TRBD1 as a possible D gene (6 bases). Trimming left V 8 bases short and J 1 base short, with 8 bases between. This CDR3 contains 11 residues. Per germline, CDR1 GTSNPN and CDR2 SVGIG (reference sequence). CDR3 loop: CAGGQNTEAFF. As DNA, the CDR3 is TGTGCCGGGGGCCAGAACACTGAAGCTTTCTTT.

This clone has just one count. The J gene is TRBJ2-2, the V gene TRBV27, with 7 bases fitting TRBD1. V was clipped by 7 bases and J by 0 bases; unmatched bases: 2. The CDR3 extends over 14 amino acids. Germline CDR1 and CDR2: MNHEY and SMNVEV (reference sequence). The CDR3 DNA is TGTGCCAGCACTGGGACAGCGAACACCGGGGAGCTGTTTTTT. Amino acid sequence: CASTGTANTGELFF.

This chain connects TRBV30 to TRBJ2-2; D possibly corresponds to TRBD2 (5 bases). Trimming took off 0 bases at V and 2 bases at J, with 10 bases between the two ends. The germline gives CDR1 GTSNPN, CDR2 SVGIG (reference sequence). The CDR3 loop spans 15 amino acids. The CDR3 DNA reads as TGTGCCTGGAGTGTACGGGGAAGAAACACCGGGGAGCTGTTTTTT. Translating gives CAWSVRGRNTGELFF.